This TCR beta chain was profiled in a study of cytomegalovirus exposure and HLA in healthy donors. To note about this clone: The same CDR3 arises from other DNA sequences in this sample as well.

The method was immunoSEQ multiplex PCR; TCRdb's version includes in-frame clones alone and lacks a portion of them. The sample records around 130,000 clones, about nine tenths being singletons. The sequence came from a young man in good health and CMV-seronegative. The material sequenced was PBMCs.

The CDR3 DNA reads TGTGCCAGCTCACCACAGGGGGCAAACACTGAAGCTTTCTTT. Translating it yields CASSPQGANTEAFF. The genes are TRBV18 and TRBJ1-1, with 7 bases that match TRBD1. The CDR3 is 14 amino acids. The junction had 1 base not matched to a gene; V was cut back by 1 base and J by 2 bases. The germline gives CDR1 KGHSH, CDR2 LQKENI.